These 6 T cell receptor beta chains were sequenced from one sample in a study of radiation and T cells in renal cell carcinoma. The table came from immunoSEQ multiplex PCR; TCRdb's copy has only in-frame clones and leaves some out. This sample has roughly 120,000 clones; roughly 80% occur once, and the top ten carry under 4%. Time point denoted: baseline pretreatment blood. Regarding treatment: 15 Gy SBRT to primary tumor, nephrectomy 4 weeks later. The sample here was blood, taken from a patient whose treatment included radiotherapy and nephrectomy. The source is a woman aged 55 to 70 with renal cell carcinoma.

V usage is TRBV28 and J usage is TRBJ2-1, with 7 bases fitting TRBD2. V lost 9 bases to trimming and J lost 3 bases; unmatched junction nucleotides: 8. This CDR3 has 14 amino acids. From germline, CDR1 is MDHEN and CDR2 SYDVKM. CDR3 bases: TGTGCCAGTTTATCGGGGGGACTCTACAATGAGCAGTTCTTC. Translating gives CASLSGGLYNEQFF.

This chain links TRBV2 with TRBJ2-2; 9 bases align to TRBD2. The V gene end was trimmed by 3 bases and the J gene end by 4 bases; junction bases not matched to a gene: 3. The germline V gene has CDR1 SNHLY and CDR2 FYNNEI. The CDR3 sequence is 15 residues long. This CDR3 is CASSEMRGGTGELFF. In DNA, the CDR3 is TGTGCCAGCAGTGAGATGCGGGGGGGCACCGGGGAGCTGTTTTTT.

The genes are TRBV19 and TRBJ1-5; 7 nucleotides align to TRBD1. The junction had 5 bases not matched to a gene; V was cut back by 7 bases and J by 5 bases. The V gene's germline CDR1 is LNHDA and CDR2 SQIVND (reference sequence). This CDR3 spans 13 amino acids. The CDR3 protein is CASTGTAYQPQHF. CDR3 DNA: TGTGCCAGTACCGGGACAGCCTATCAGCCCCAGCATTTT.

This sequence joins TRBV10-1 and TRBJ2-1; no definite D call. Trimming left V 2 bases short and J 7 bases short, with 12 bases between. The CDR3 totals 14 residues. Germline lookup yields CDR1 WNHNN and CDR2 SYGVQD (reference sequence). CDR3 loop: CASSETRARNEQFF. The DNA for the CDR3 is TGCGCCAGCAGTGAGACCCGGGCGAGGAATGAGCAGTTCTTC.

V and J are TRBV11-3 and TRBJ1-1; a possible D gene is TRBD1 (5 bases). The CDR3 is 13 amino acids. Germline V gives CDR1 SGHNT, CDR2 YENEEA. V was cut by 2 bases and J by 1 base, with 5 bases left in between. CDR3 region: CASSLQGNTEAFF. The CDR3 DNA follows: TGTGCCAGCAGCTTACAGGGGAACACTGAAGCTTTCTTT.

In this sample, this clone turned up once. The chain joins TRBV30 to TRBJ2-7; D possibly matches TRBD1 or TRBD2 (5 bases each). Trimming cost V 0 bases and J 10 bases, with 10 bases left between them. CDR3 size: 11 residues. Germline-derived CDR1 and CDR2 are GTSNPN and SVGIG (reference sequence). Here the CDR3 reads CAWSVGAGQYF. CDR3 DNA: TGTGCCTGGAGTGTCGGGGCAGGACAGTACTTC.